This record covers a single T cell receptor beta chain. The authors ran the assay at deep level. Clones were read by immunoSEQ multiplex PCR, and TCRdb kept only the in-frame ones, dropping some. The table has some 2.1 million clones, roughly 94% seen once. Per the germline V gene, CDR1 is MNHEY and CDR2 is SMNVEV (reference sequence). The CDR3 sequence is 13 residues long. V gave up 8 bases and J gave up 0 bases, with 11 bases separating them. This entry comes from a study of shared clonotypes between healthy human individuals. About the study: The donor pool was made up of two women and a few men aged 18 to 49. Plates per donor: three CD4 naive, three CD4 memory, two CD8 naive, one CD8 memory.

Positive CCR7 selection of CD45RO-negative cells yielded the naive CD8 cells, and terminally differentiated effector memory CD45RA+ cells were excluded. Sequencing was performed on naive CD8+ T cells sorted from blood. The rearrangement uses TRBV27 and TRBJ2-7; D is uncertain. The TCR was taken from a man aged 18 to 35 in good health. This CDR3 reads CASAHSSSYEQYF. CDR3 bases: TGTGCCAGCGCCCATTCAAGCTCCTACGAGCAGTACTTC.